One sample yielded the 16 T cell receptor beta chains listed below, sequenced in a study of Ad26.COV2.S vaccination and SARS-CoV-2 variants. The protocol was immunoSEQ multiplex PCR, while the TCRdb copy is restricted to in-frame clones and leaves out a portion. This sample has about 400,000 clones, with around 82% found just once. Treatment meaning: around 19 received Ad26.COV2.S at low or high dose, single or two shots; about five received placebo; per-sample allocation not given. Collection of the samples took place on day 63 after the first injection of vaccine or placebo. Here the sequenced sample was peripheral blood, taken in a trial of Ad26.COV2.S vaccine versus placebo. The receptor source for this set is a person between 18 and 59 years old who received the Ad26.COV2.S COVID-19 vaccine or a placebo.

The chain links TRBV11-3 to TRBJ2-4, with D uncertain. V dropped 3 bases and J dropped 11 bases, with 11 bases sitting between them. The CDR3 has 12 residues. In germline, CDR1 is SGHNT, CDR2 YENEEA. The CDR3 bases are TGTGCCAGCAGCTTCGAAGGGTCCTTTCAGTACTTC. Its protein is CASSFEGSFQYF.

The chain carries TRBV29-1 and TRBJ1-1; D is perhaps TRBD1 (6 bases). The germline V gene has CDR1 SQVTM and CDR2 ANQGSEA. The CDR3 loop spans 12 amino acids. V shed 3 bases and J shed 11 bases, with 16 bases lying between them. Here the CDR3 DNA reads TGCAGCGTTGACCAGGGGAAAATGCGGGCTTTCTTT. Translated: CSVDQGKMRAFF.

The chain employs TRBV6-5 and TRBJ1-3; D is unclear. Germline assignment: CDR1 MNHEY and CDR2 SVGAGI. With 8 bases removed from V and 3 bases from J, the gap between germline ends came to 14 bases. The CDR3 is 14 amino acids. CDR3 protein: CASEARRDGNTIYF. CDR3 sequence (DNA): TGTGCCAGCGAGGCAAGAAGGGATGGAAACACCATATATTTT.

The chain combines TRBV4-1 with TRBJ2-5; the match to TRBD2 covers 10 bases. Trimming took 1 base from V and 5 from J; bases not matched to a gene: 13. This CDR3 region has 18 residues. In germline, CDR1 is MGHRA, CDR2 YSYEKL. As DNA, the CDR3 is TGCGCCAGCAGCCAAGGGTGGTCCAGCGGGAGGGCCAGGGAGACCCAGTACTTC. Its translation is CASSQGWSSGRARETQYF.

This chain connects TRBV18 to TRBJ2-7; D uncertain. This CDR3 is 15 amino acids long. V dropped 1 base and J dropped 0 bases, with 10 bases sitting between them. Germline V gives CDR1 KGHSH, CDR2 LQKENI. In DNA, the CDR3 is TGTGCCAGCTCACCACGTCTCAGTAGCTCCTACGAGCAGTACTTC. Protein sequence: CASSPRLSSSYEQYF.

The chain is built from TRBV4-1 and TRBJ1-2; D not resolved. The V end was cut by 0 bases, the J end by 3 bases, with 11 bases between. Per germline, CDR1 MGHRA and CDR2 YSYEKL. The CDR3 is made up of 15 amino acids. The CDR3 DNA is TGCGCCAGCAGCCAAGATGCCGGGATTGACTATGGCTACACCTTC. It codes for CASSQDAGIDYGYTF.

This chain links TRBV27 with TRBJ1-1; D call uncertain. Trimming took off 6 bases at V and 2 bases at J, with 13 bases between the two ends. CDR1 is MNHEY, CDR2 SMNVEV, per germline (reference sequence). The CDR3 extends over 14 amino acids. CDR3 protein: CASSPPGVNTEAFF. CDR3 nucleotide sequence: TGTGCCAGCAGCCCACCGGGAGTTAACACTGAAGCTTTCTTT.

The chain links TRBV5-1 to TRBJ2-1; 7 bases match TRBD1. V gave up 6 bases and J gave up 4 bases; unmatched junction bases: 4. Germline CDR1 SGHRS, CDR2 YFSETQ. This CDR3 is 13 amino acids long. The CDR3 bases are TGCGCCAGCACGGGACAGCCTTACAATGAGCAGTTCTTC. Residues: CASTGQPYNEQFF.

The CDR3 here is CASSSQGRGNTEAFF. CDR3 DNA: TGTGCCAGCAGCTCGCAGGGGAGGGGGAACACTGAAGCTTTCTTT. The chain has TRBV3-1 (or the pseudogene TRBV3-2) and TRBJ1-1; possibly TRBD1 for D (6 bases). V was trimmed by 5 bases and J by 1 base, leaving 14 bases between them. CDR3 length: 15 amino acids. Germline-derived CDR1 and CDR2 are LGHDT and YNNKEL (reference sequence).

The J gene is TRBJ2-7, the V gene TRBV27; maybe TRBD1 (7 bases). V was cut by 6 bases and J by 6 bases, with 21 bases left in between. In germline, CDR1 is MNHEY, CDR2 SMNVEV (reference sequence). CDR3 length: 15 amino acids. CDR3 coding DNA: TGTGCCAGCAGCCACACGGGGACAGCCGGGGGCGAGCAGTACTTC. Amino acids: CASSHTGTAGGEQYF.

With regard to this clone: Other DNA sequences of this sample code for an identical CDR3. This rearrangement joins TRBV18 to TRBJ2-6; no firm D call. The CDR3 is 15 amino acids. CDR1 and CDR2 (germline): KGHSH, LQKENI. V was trimmed by 1 base and J by 0 bases, leaving 4 bases between them. The CDR3 sequence: CASSPRGSGANVLTF. The CDR3, as DNA: TGTGCCAGCTCACCACGGGGCTCTGGGGCCAACGTCCTGACTTTC.

The chain uses TRBV7-2 and TRBJ2-3; 11 bases map to TRBD2. The V gene end was trimmed by 8 bases and the J gene end by 7 bases; junction bases not matched to a gene: 5. This CDR3 has 13 amino acids. CDR1 and CDR2 (germline): SGHTA, FQGNSA. The CDR3 DNA reads TGTGCCAGCCTTAGCGGGGGGGCCTATACGCAGTATTTT. Translated, it gives CASLSGGAYTQYF. Combining the CDR3 with reference TRBV7-2 and TRBJ2-3 gives the whole variable domain GAGVSQSPSNKVTEKGKDVELRCDPISGHTALYWYRQSLGQGLEFLIYFQGNSAPDKSGLPSDRFSAERTGGSVSTLTIQRTQQEDSAVYLCASLSGGAYTQYFGPGTRLTVL.

A note on this clone: The sample carries other DNA sequences with the same CDR3. The chain employs TRBV9 and TRBJ1-2; tentative D call: TRBD1 (5 bases). Trimming cost V 4 bases and J 0 bases, with 7 bases left between them. CDR1 SGDLS and CDR2 YYNGEE come from the germline V gene. This CDR3 is 13 amino acids long. This CDR3 reads CASSPRANYGYTF. The CDR3, as DNA: TGTGCCAGCAGCCCCAGGGCTAACTATGGCTACACCTTC.

The J gene is TRBJ2-7, the V gene TRBV29-1; 7 positions match TRBD1. The ends lost 4 bases at V and 2 bases at J; junction bases unmatched: 5. The CDR3 loop spans 13 amino acids. Germline values: CDR1 SQVTM, CDR2 ANQGSEA. The CDR3: CSVGQGGPYEQYF. The CDR3 DNA reads TGCAGCGTTGGACAGGGCGGACCCTACGAGCAGTACTTC.

The chain joins TRBV5-1 to TRBJ2-5, with D unresolved. This CDR3 spans 14 amino acids. Germline V CDR1 and CDR2: SGHRS, YFSETQ. Trimming removed 2 bases at V and 4 bases at J, with 12 bases between. The CDR3 region has the DNA TGCGCCAGCAGCTTCCCCAATAGCAGAGAGACCCAGTACTTC. Residues: CASSFPNSRETQYF.

The table lists this clone with a few counts. The chain uses TRBV10-2 and TRBJ1-4, with D uncertain. The length of the CDR3 is 15 residues. Looked up from germline, CDR1 is WSHSY and CDR2 is SAAADI. Trimming pared 3 bases from V and 0 bases from J, leaving 8 bases between. CDR3 in amino acids: CASSDSLATNEKLFF. The CDR3 DNA reads TGCGCCAGCAGTGACAGTCTTGCAACTAATGAAAAACTGTTTTTT.